This T cell receptor beta chain was sequenced in a study of radiation and T cells in renal cell carcinoma. Study-level results: Top tumor clonotypes rose in blood 2 weeks post-radiation, then contracted. Without pretreatment biopsies, baseline tumor clonotype presence was undetermined.

Time point defined: baseline pretreatment blood. The sample's treatment: 15 Gy SBRT to primary tumor, nephrectomy 4 weeks later. The patient's renal cell carcinoma had clear cell pathology. With regard to this clone: The antigen remains undetermined.

The data were produced by immunoSEQ multiplex PCR, yet TCRdb's version contains in-frame clones alone and is incomplete. The table shows approximately 140,000 clones, with approximately 82% occurring only once. This CDR3 is 15 amino acids long. The V gene's germline CDR1 is SGHTA and CDR2 FQGNSA. Germline trimming cut 2 bases from V and 4 bases from J; bases unmatched to any gene: 6. The chain recombines TRBV7-2 with TRBJ1-2; TRBD1 matches at 8 bases. This TCR came from a woman between 50 and 59 years old with renal cell carcinoma. The specimen comprised blood, sampled from a patient whose treatment included radiotherapy and nephrectomy. DNA of the CDR3: TGTGCCAGCAGCTTAAGCAGGGGGCGCCCCTATGGCTACACCTTC. It yields the protein CASSLSRGRPYGYTF.